These 16 T cell receptor beta chains originate from one sample sequenced in a study of blood T cell repertoires in COVID-19. The data were produced by immunoSEQ multiplex PCR, yet TCRdb's version contains in-frame clones alone and is incomplete. The sample holds some 250,000 clones; roughly 86% are singletons and the top ten take roughly 0.8%. Input material: peripheral blood. These receptor sequences come from a woman under 40 with acute or convalescent COVID-19.

This clone was seen just once. The rearrangement links TRBV7-2 to TRBJ1-2; D not resolved. The germline V gene encodes CDR1 SGHTA and CDR2 FQGNSA. V gave up 1 base and J gave up 0 bases, with 9 bases separating them. The CDR3 sequence is 15 residues long. CDR3 residues: CASSLDSSANYGYTF. CDR3 nucleotides: TGTGCCAGCAGCTTAGATTCTTCAGCTAACTATGGCTACACCTTC.

J is TRBJ1-2 and V is TRBV2; D is ambiguous. The CDR3 covers 14 residues. Germline loops: CDR1 SNHLY, CDR2 FYNNEI. Between the trimmed V and J ends, which lost 2 bases and 5 bases, there was a span of 12 bases. The CDR3 region has the DNA TGTGCCAGCAGTGAACTCCCCCCGTTTTATGGCTACACCTTC. Protein: CASSELPPFYGYTF.

In its sample, this clone was seen a few times. This rearrangement joins TRBV27 to TRBJ1-6; 10 positions match TRBD1. From germline, CDR1 is MNHEY and CDR2 SMNVEV (reference sequence). CDR3 size: 18 residues. The V and J ends lost 5 bases and 1 base, in that order; junction bases with no gene match: 8. The CDR3 reads CASSPRTGGFSYNSPLHF. The CDR3 DNA sequence: TGTGCCAGCAGTCCAAGGACAGGGGGATTTTCCTATAATTCACCCCTCCACTTT.

V is TRBV27 and J is TRBJ2-2; 7 bases are shared with TRBD2. The length of the CDR3 is 17 residues. J gave up 7 bases and V 6 bases, and 17 bases lay outside the gene matches. CDR1 and CDR2 from the germline V gene are MNHEY and SMNVEV (reference sequence). The CDR3 sequence is CASRGGRAYPLGGELFF. The CDR3 nucleotides are TGTGCCAGCAGGGGAGGGAGGGCGTACCCCTTGGGCGGGGAGCTGTTTTTT.

This clone came up once. The chain uses TRBV7-2 and TRBJ2-3; TRBD2 agrees at 12 bases. The germline V gene has CDR1 SGHTA and CDR2 FQGNSA. This CDR3 has 15 residues. The trim removed 7 bases at V and 6 bases at J, leaving 8 bases unmatched. CDR3 sequence (DNA): TGTGCCAGCACCTTGACTAGCGGGAGACTCGATACGCAGTATTTT. Its translation is CASTLTSGRLDTQYF.

The chain recombines TRBV28 with TRBJ2-7; maybe TRBD2 (5 bases). Germline CDR1 is MDHEN and CDR2 is SYDVKM. V lost 5 bases and J 0 bases, leaving 17 bases between the germline ends. The CDR3 spans 16 residues. The CDR3 spells CASSPISGTGSYEQYF. CDR3 sequence (DNA): TGTGCCAGCAGTCCGATATCGGGAACGGGCTCCTACGAGCAGTACTTC.

The chain is built from TRBV5-4 and TRBJ2-7, with D possibly being TRBD2 (6 bases). Germline V gives CDR1 SGHNT, CDR2 YYREEE (reference sequence). V lost 0 bases to trimming and J lost 5 bases, with 12 bases between them. This CDR3 contains 14 residues. CDR3: CASSLGLGANEQYF. The CDR3, as DNA: TGTGCCAGCAGCTTGGGACTAGGGGCAAACGAGCAGTACTTC.

This clone was found a few times. The chain links TRBV19 to TRBJ1-3; perhaps TRBD1 as D (5 bases). Germline lookup yields CDR1 LNHDA and CDR2 SQIVND (reference sequence). The CDR3 has 15 residues. Trimming took off 6 bases at V and 0 bases at J, with 12 bases between the two ends. As DNA, the CDR3 is TGTGCCAGTAGACCTACAGGTTCCTCTGGAAACACCATATATTTT. It codes for CASRPTGSSGNTIYF.

This clone was detected once. The chain combines TRBV4-1 with TRBJ2-1; D is ambiguous. Germline values: CDR1 MGHRA, CDR2 YSYEKL. The CDR3 extends over 14 amino acids. Trimming removed 0 bases at V and 9 bases at J, with 12 bases between. CDR3 sequence (DNA): TGCGCCAGCAGCCAAGAGGCCACAGTGGCTGAGCAGTTCTTC. It encodes CASSQEATVAEQFF.

This chain uses TRBV7-3 with TRBJ2-7, with TRBD2 identical over 13 bases. Losses at the gene ends were 5 bases for V and 6 bases for J; bases not matched to a gene: 4. The CDR3 contains 14 residues. The germline CDR1 and CDR2 sequences are SGHTA and FQGTGA. CDR3 region: CASSPGLAGVEQYF. The DNA of the CDR3 is TGTGCCAGCAGCCCCGGACTAGCGGGAGTCGAGCAGTACTTC.

This clone showed up just a few times. The V call is TRBV18, the J call TRBJ2-5; D perhaps matches TRBD2 (6 bases). Looked up from germline, CDR1 is KGHSH and CDR2 is LQKENI. Trimming removed 6 bases from V and 2 bases from J, with 10 bases in between. The CDR3 loop spans 13 amino acids. CDR3 residues: CASSRDLQETQYF. DNA of the CDR3: TGTGCCAGCTCCCGGGACTTACAAGAGACCCAGTACTTC.

The J gene is TRBJ1-3, the V gene TRBV6-5; D is ambiguous. The CDR3 extends over 12 amino acids. The V gene lost 4 bases and the J gene lost 4 bases, with 5 bases spanning the gap. CDR1 and CDR2 (germline): MNHEY, SVGAGI. The CDR3 sequence: CASSWSGNTIYF. Here the CDR3 DNA reads TGTGCCAGCAGTTGGAGCGGAAACACCATATATTTT.

The chain carries TRBV4-3 and TRBJ2-2; 8 nucleotides agree with TRBD2. The germline V gene encodes CDR1 LGHNA and CDR2 YSLEER. V was pared by 3 bases and J by 5 bases, with 17 bases of the junction left unmatched. This CDR3 is built from 19 residues. Here the CDR3 reads CASSHGGWGSGSRTGELFF. The CDR3, as DNA: TGCGCCAGCAGCCACGGGGGGTGGGGGAGCGGGAGTAGAACCGGGGAGCTGTTTTTT.

In DNA, the CDR3 is TGTGCCAGCAGCTTGGAGGCAGGGAATACTGAAGCTTTCTTT. It specifies CASSLEAGNTEAFF. V usage is TRBV5-4 and J usage is TRBJ1-1; possible D gene TRBD1, 5 bases. The V gene lost 0 bases and the J gene lost 5 bases, with 11 bases spanning the gap. Germline CDR1 is SGHNT and CDR2 is YYREEE (reference sequence). There are 14 residues in the CDR3.

V is TRBV18 and J is TRBJ2-3; the D gene is possibly TRBD2 (6 bases). The germline V gene has CDR1 KGHSH and CDR2 LQKENI. V dropped 4 bases and J dropped 0 bases, with 11 bases sitting between them. The CDR3 totals 15 residues. DNA for the CDR3: TGTGCCAGCTCACTAGGACTAAAGAGCACAGATACGCAGTATTTT. It codes for CASSLGLKSTDTQYF. The whole variable domain, remainder taken from reference TRBV18 and TRBJ2-3, is NAGVMQNPRHLVRRRGQEARLRCSPMKGHSHVYWYRQLPEEGLKFMVYLQKENIIDESGMPKERFSAEFPKEGPSILRIQQVVRGDSAAYFCASSLGLKSTDTQYFGPGTRLTVL.

The chain uses TRBV7-9 and TRBJ2-3, with D possibly TRBD1 on 6 matching bases. This CDR3 region has 15 residues. Per germline, CDR1 SEHNR and CDR2 FQNEAQ (reference sequence). V shed 5 bases and J shed 1 base, with 13 bases lying between them. CDR3 bases: TGTGCCAGCAGCCCCGGATGGGGGCGCACAGATACGCAGTATTTT. Translated: CASSPGWGRTDTQYF.